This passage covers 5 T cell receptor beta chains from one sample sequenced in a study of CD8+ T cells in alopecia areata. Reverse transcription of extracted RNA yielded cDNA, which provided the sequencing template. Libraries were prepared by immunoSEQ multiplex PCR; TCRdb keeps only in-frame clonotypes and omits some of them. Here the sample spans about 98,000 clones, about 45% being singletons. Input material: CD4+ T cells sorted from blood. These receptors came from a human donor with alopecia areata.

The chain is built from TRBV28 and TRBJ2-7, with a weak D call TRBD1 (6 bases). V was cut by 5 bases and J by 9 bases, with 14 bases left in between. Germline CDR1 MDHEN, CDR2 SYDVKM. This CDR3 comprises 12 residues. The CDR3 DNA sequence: TGTGCCAGCAGTGCCCACAGGGTTCGGCAGTACTTC. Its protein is CASSAHRVRQYF.

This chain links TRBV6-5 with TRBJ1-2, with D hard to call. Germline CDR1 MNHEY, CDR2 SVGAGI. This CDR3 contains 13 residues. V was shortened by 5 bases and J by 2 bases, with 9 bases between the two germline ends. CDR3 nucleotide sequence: TGTGCCAGCAGTAGGGCGCCGAACTATGGCTACACCTTC. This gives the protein CASSRAPNYGYTF.

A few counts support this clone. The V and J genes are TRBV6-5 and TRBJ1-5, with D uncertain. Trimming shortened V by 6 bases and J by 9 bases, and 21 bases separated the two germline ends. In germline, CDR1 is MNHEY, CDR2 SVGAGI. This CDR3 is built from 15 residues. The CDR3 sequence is CASSSSGGPGTPQHF. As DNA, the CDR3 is TGTGCCAGCAGCTCATCGGGCGGGCCAGGTACGCCCCAGCATTTT.

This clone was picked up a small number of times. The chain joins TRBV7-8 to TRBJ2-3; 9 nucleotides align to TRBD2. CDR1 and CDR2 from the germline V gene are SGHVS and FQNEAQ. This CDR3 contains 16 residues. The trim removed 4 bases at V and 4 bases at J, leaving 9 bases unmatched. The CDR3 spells CASSSVAGAVSDTQYF. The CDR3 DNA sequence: TGTGCCAGCAGCTCTGTAGCGGGAGCGGTGTCAGATACGCAGTATTTT.

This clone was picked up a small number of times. The CDR3 protein is CASSTGTGGINEQFF. DNA of the CDR3: TGTGCCAGCAGTACCGGGACAGGGGGCATCAATGAGCAGTTCTTC. The genes are TRBV6-4 and TRBJ2-1; TRBD1 matches at 12 bases. The ends lost 5 bases at V and 6 bases at J; junction bases unmatched: 5. There are 15 residues in the CDR3. The germline V gene has CDR1 MRHNA and CDR2 SNTAGT.